The 16 T cell receptor beta chains below all came from one sample that was sequenced in a study of a mutant IDH1 vaccine in newly diagnosed glioma. Their antigens are not known. Generated by immunoSEQ multiplex PCR, the TCRdb table keeps only in-frame clones and is missing some. The sample records nearly 25,000 clones, 82% being singletons. Time point meaning: week 47, end of study. Vaccinated patients received 300 ug of mutant IDH1 20-mer peptide per dose, with topical imiquimod. Sample: PBMCs, taken from a glioma patient whose treatment included an IDH1 peptide vaccine. These receptors were collected from a man in his forties or fifties with glioma. Some clones in this sample may be carry-over from other donors' samples.

The V call is TRBV7-6, the J call TRBJ1-1; D is ambiguous. V lost 0 bases, J lost 2 bases, and 10 bases lay in between. The CDR3 contains 15 residues. The V gene's germline CDR1 is SGHVS and CDR2 FNYEAQ. The CDR3: CASSLAWGPNTEAFF. The CDR3 DNA reads TGTGCCAGCAGCTTAGCGTGGGGTCCCAACACTGAAGCTTTCTTT.

The chain links TRBV6-5 to TRBJ1-1; D ambiguous. The CDR3 consists of 13 residues. Trimming took off 5 bases at V and 1 base at J, with 8 bases between the two ends. Germline lookup yields CDR1 MNHEY and CDR2 SVGAGI. The CDR3 loop is CASSAVQNTEAFF. In DNA form, the CDR3 reads TGTGCCAGCAGTGCAGTTCAGAACACTGAAGCTTTCTTT.

The chain couples TRBV4-1 to TRBJ1-2, with 7 bases fitting TRBD1. The CDR3 contains 15 residues. Germline CDR1 reads MGHRA; CDR2 reads YSYEKL. The V segment lost 0 bases and the J segment 4 bases; nucleotides outside the gene matches: 5. The CDR3 bases are TGCGCCAGCAGCCAAGATCACCGGGACAGCTATGGCTACACCTTC. Protein: CASSQDHRDSYGYTF.

The gene calls are TRBV7-2 and TRBJ1-1; D may be TRBD1 (5 bases). CDR1 is SGHTA and CDR2 is FQGNSA in the germline V gene. The ends were cut back, 3 bases at V and 1 base at J, with 9 bases in the middle. The CDR3 runs to 14 residues. CDR3 in DNA: TGTGCCAGCAGCTTTCAGGGTGGGAACACTGAAGCTTTCTTT. This gives the protein CASSFQGGNTEAFF. Complete variable domain (other parts from reference TRBV7-2 and TRBJ1-1): GAGVSQSPSNKVTEKGKDVELRCDPISGHTALYWYRQSLGQGLEFLIYFQGNSAPDKSGLPSDRFSAERTGGSVSTLTIQRTQQEDSAVYLCASSFQGGNTEAFFGQGTRLTVV.

The V call is TRBV5-1, the J call TRBJ2-3; D might be TRBD2 (6 bases). CDR3 length: 13 amino acids. Trimming shortened V by 4 bases and J by 0 bases, and 6 bases separated the two germline ends. Germline CDR1 SGHRS, CDR2 YFSETQ. CDR3 DNA sequence: TGCGCCAGCAGCGGGACTAGCACAGATACGCAGTATTTT. Protein product: CASSGTSTDTQYF.

The V call is TRBV5-1, the J call TRBJ1-2; D remains unclear. The V end was cut by 4 bases, the J end by 5 bases, with 9 bases between. Germline V lookup: CDR1 SGHRS, CDR2 YFSETQ. The length of the CDR3 is 12 residues. CDR3 sequence reads: CASSEDRYGYTF. In DNA form, the CDR3 reads TGCGCCAGCAGCGAGGATAGGTATGGCTACACCTTC.

The chain employs TRBV5-4 and TRBJ1-2; unclear D gene. V was clipped by 2 bases and J by 3 bases, with 5 bases between them. This CDR3 spans 12 amino acids. CDR1 SGHNT and CDR2 YYREEE come from the germline V gene (reference sequence). This CDR3 reads CASSFGYYGYTF. CDR3 DNA: TGTGCCAGCAGCTTCGGCTACTATGGCTACACCTTC.

The chain joins TRBV12-5 to TRBJ2-7, with unresolved D. The CDR3 contains 18 residues. V lost 0 bases and J 4 bases, leaving 22 bases between the germline ends. The V gene's germline CDR1 is LGHNT and CDR2 FRNRAP. CDR3: CASGLVRANAQFLYEQYF. As DNA, the CDR3 is TGTGCTAGTGGTTTGGTAAGGGCCAACGCTCAATTCCTTTACGAGCAGTACTTC.

This clone was detected only once. The junction departs from the called germline gene at one end, perhaps through a read error. The chain employs TRBV5-1 and TRBJ2-3, with TRBD2 matching over 7 bases. Germline loops: CDR1 SGHRS, CDR2 YFSETQ. The CDR3 runs 17 residues. This CDR3 reads CASSLLTGGAGSDTQYF. The CDR3 DNA reads TGCGCCAGCAGCTTGTTGACCGGGGGAGCGGGGTCAGATACCCAGTATTTT.

The J gene is TRBJ2-5, the V gene TRBV19, with D possibly TRBD2 on 6 matching bases. Trimming took off 2 bases at V and 3 bases at J, with 13 bases between the two ends. Germline assignment: CDR1 LNHDA and CDR2 SQIVND (reference sequence). There are 15 residues in the CDR3. CDR3 amino acids: CASSIRSASEETQYF. The CDR3, as DNA: TGTGCCAGTAGTATAAGGTCGGCTAGCGAAGAGACCCAGTACTTC.

The chain employs TRBV7-9 and TRBJ2-3; 11 positions match TRBD2. There are 14 residues in the CDR3. CDR1 SEHNR and CDR2 FQNEAQ come from the germline V gene (reference sequence). V shed 5 bases, J shed 5 bases, and the junction held 3 bases outside the gene matches. The CDR3 region is CASSHLAGGDTQYF. DNA for the CDR3: TGTGCCAGCAGCCATCTAGCGGGGGGAGATACGCAGTATTTT.

The chain is built from TRBV7-3 and TRBJ2-3; a weak D match, TRBD2 (6 bases). Between the trimmed V and J ends, which lost 2 bases and 7 bases, there was a span of 10 bases. This CDR3 region has 13 residues. Germline CDR1 and CDR2: SGHTA and FQGTGA. In DNA, the CDR3 is TGTGCCAGCAGCTTAGGTGGGAGGAATACGCAGTATTTT. Protein product: CASSLGGRNTQYF.

This chain connects TRBV5-4 to TRBJ2-3, with 8 positions matching TRBD2. The germline V gene encodes CDR1 SGHNT and CDR2 YYREEE (reference sequence). The CDR3 sequence is 15 residues long. J gave up 1 base and V 3 bases, and 4 bases lay outside the gene matches. The CDR3 bases are TGTGCCAGCAGCTGGGGGCGGGGGGGCACAGATACGCAGTATTTT. It translates to CASSWGRGGTDTQYF.

This clone is medium-sized within its sample. Other nucleotide sequences in the sample specify the same CDR3. This rearrangement joins TRBV10-2 to TRBJ1-5; D uncertain. CDR1 and CDR2 (germline): WSHSY, SAAADI. The CDR3 length is 16 residues. V shed 0 bases and J shed 0 bases, with 9 bases lying between them. The CDR3 region is CASSESPGNSNQPQHF. The CDR3 DNA follows: TGCGCCAGCAGTGAGTCCCCCGGGAATAGCAATCAGCCCCAGCATTTT.

The rearrangement links TRBV18 to TRBJ1-2; unclear D gene. The V and J ends lost 2 bases and 1 base respectively, with 11 bases between them. The CDR3 length is 15 residues. Germline V gene data show CDR1 as KGHSH and CDR2 as LQKENI. CDR3 nucleotides: TGTGCCAGCTCACCAAAGGAAGGGTTTAACTATGGCTACACCTTC. The encoded protein is CASSPKEGFNYGYTF. Drawing the rest from reference TRBV18 and TRBJ1-2, the complete variable domain is NAGVMQNPRHLVRRRGQEARLRCSPMKGHSHVYWYRQLPEEGLKFMVYLQKENIIDESGMPKERFSAEFPKEGPSILRIQQVVRGDSAAYFCASSPKEGFNYGYTFGSGTRLTVV.

The V and J genes are TRBV21-1 and TRBJ2-7; the D call of TRBD2 is as the table states it, not checked on the DNA. TRBV21-1 represents a pseudogene. CDR3 length: 14 residues. This CDR3 reads CASGSVQRAYEQYF. The CDR3 bases are TGTGCCAGCGGCTCAGTTCAGCGAGCCTACGAGCAGTACTTC.